This TCR beta chain was sequenced for a study of PD-1 blockade in mismatch repair-deficient tumors (dated by TCRdb to the late 2010s). Study-level background: Between late 2013 and September 2016, the trial enrolled about 93 consecutive patients with 12 mismatch repair-deficient cancer types, every one of whom had been previously treated and was progressing. Tumor-associated T cell clones were tracked in the peripheral blood of patients responding to PD-1 blockade by deep sequencing of TCR CDR3 regions. Broad study findings and their caveats: Tumor-resident clones, often undetectable in blood before treatment, expanded rapidly after pembrolizumab and then contracted, generally before radiologic responses.

Concerning this clone: The specificity of this receptor is unknown. The record has no base qualities; no much larger clone is one base away.

Mismatch repair deficiency in every enrolled patient was established by polymerase chain reaction or immunohistochemistry. A few patients who responded to pembrolizumab therapy underwent TCR sequencing. Pembrolizumab PD-1 blockade was prospectively tested in advanced mismatch repair-deficient cancers, regardless of tissue of origin, in the phase II trial. Peripheral blood T cell samples were serially collected before and at multiple times after PD-1 blockade was started. Blood sampling times were reported as weeks after the first pembrolizumab dose. V ends up 4 bases short and J 4 bases short, with an unmatched junction base count of 9. As encoded in the germline V gene (reference sequence), CDR1 is SGHNT while CDR2 is YYREEE. The CDR3 numbers 15 residues from cysteine through phenylalanine. The entry retains the CDR3 DNA only, 45 bases that are in frame from base 1. The library was built by means of the immunoSEQ multiplex PCR assay. The immuneACCESS repertoire file appears here via TCRdb, limited to in-frame rearrangements. These files lack a portion of the clones; in checked studies, under half of the deficit traces to unresolved V genes, and the cause of the others is not known. The sample includes 15,000 to 25,000 clones, with roughly 87% observed a single time. 1.4% to 1.5% of the sample is in the top ten clones.

The chain is assembled from TRBV5-4 and TRBJ1-1, with TRBD1 identical over 8 junction bases. The receptor comes from an adult with mismatch repair-deficient cancer. Sequencing was performed on PBMCs, taken 52 weeks after starting pembrolizumab. The nucleotide sequence is TGTGCCAGCAGCAAACCAAGACAGGGGACCACTGAAGCTTTCTTT. It translates as CASSKPRQGTTEAFF.